This T cell receptor beta chain was identified during a study of tumor T cells in aggressive B-cell lymphoma. This CDR3 spans 14 amino acids. The germline V and J ends were trimmed by 0 bases and 3 bases, with 6 bases remaining between them. Germline CDR1 and CDR2: SGHNT and YYREEE (reference sequence). TCRdb's copy holds only in-frame clones and misses some; the assay was immunoSEQ multiplex PCR. This table has roughly 1,800 clones, 93% appearing once. This rearrangement joins TRBV5-4 to TRBJ2-2; a weak D match, TRBD1 (6 bases). Sequenced material: tumor tissue. The source of this sequence is an adult with diffuse large B cell lymphoma. Some clones in this sample may be carry-over from other donors' samples. The CDR3 nucleotides are TGTGCCAGCAGCTTGGGGACAGACACCGGGGAGCTGTTTTTT. This encodes CASSLGTDTGELFF.